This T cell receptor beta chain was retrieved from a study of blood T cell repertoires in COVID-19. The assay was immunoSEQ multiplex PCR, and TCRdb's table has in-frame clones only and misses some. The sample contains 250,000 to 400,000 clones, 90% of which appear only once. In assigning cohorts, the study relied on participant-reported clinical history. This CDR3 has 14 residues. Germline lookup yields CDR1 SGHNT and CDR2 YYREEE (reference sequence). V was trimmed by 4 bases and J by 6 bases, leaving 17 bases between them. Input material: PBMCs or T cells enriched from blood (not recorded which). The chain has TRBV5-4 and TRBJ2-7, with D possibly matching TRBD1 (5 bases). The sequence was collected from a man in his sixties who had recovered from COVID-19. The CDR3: CASSPSIGQGEQYF. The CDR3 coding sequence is TGTGCCAGCAGCCCCTCAATCGGGCAGGGCGAGCAGTACTTC.